Shown below are 18 T cell receptor beta chains from a single sample sequenced in a study of blood T cell repertoires in COVID-19. Method: immunoSEQ multiplex PCR; TCRdb's copy keeps in-frame clones and lacks some. The sample has about 270,000 clones, under 90% seen once. Sequencing was performed on peripheral blood. These receptor sequences come from a woman aged 18-30 years with acute or convalescent COVID-19.

This chain uses TRBV18 with TRBJ1-5; D may be TRBD1 (6 bases). The germline gives CDR1 KGHSH, CDR2 LQKENI. The germline V and J ends were trimmed by 2 bases and 4 bases, with 12 bases remaining between them. This CDR3 comprises 15 residues. CDR3 nucleotide sequence: TGTGCCAGCTCACCATATGGACAGAAGAATCAGCCCCAGCATTTT. Protein: CASSPYGQKNQPQHF.

This clone was seen a few times. The V call is TRBV6-5, the J call TRBJ2-3; possibly TRBD2 for D (6 bases). Germline V gene data show CDR1 as MNHEY and CDR2 as SVGAGI. The CDR3 is 14 residues long. V was shortened by 5 bases and J by 2 bases, with 11 bases between the two germline ends. CDR3 coding DNA: TGTGCCAGCAGTCGAGGACTACTCACAGATACGCAGTATTTT. It translates to CASSRGLLTDTQYF.

The chain joins TRBV24-1 to TRBJ2-5; TRBD1 matches 8 bases. Trimming at V came to 7 bases and at J to 5 bases, leaving 5 bases not matched to a gene. Germline CDR1 KGHDR, CDR2 SFDVKD. The CDR3 has 13 amino acids. As DNA, the CDR3 is TGTGCCACCAGGGACAGGGATAGTGAGACCCAGTACTTC. The encoded protein is CATRDRDSETQYF.

This chain uses TRBV14 with TRBJ2-7; the match to TRBD2 covers 15 bases. Germline CDR1 reads SGHDN; CDR2 reads FVKESK. The CDR3 extends over 17 amino acids. V gave up 4 bases and J gave up 4 bases; unmatched junction bases: 8. CDR3 nucleotides: TGTGCCAGCAGCCGTGGACTAGCGGGAGGGTTAGCGTACGAGCAGTACTTC. It is translated as CASSRGLAGGLAYEQYF.

V gene TRBV28 combines with J gene TRBJ1-2; 7 bases match TRBD1. V lost 5 bases, J lost 2 bases, and 8 bases stayed unmatched. Per the germline V gene, CDR1 is MDHEN and CDR2 is SYDVKM. There are 15 residues in the CDR3. CDR3 nucleotides: TGTGCCAGCAGTCCGACCCTGACAGGGAACTATGGCTACACCTTC. It specifies CASSPTLTGNYGYTF.

V gene TRBV11-2 combines with J gene TRBJ2-7; the match to TRBD1 covers 8 bases. Unmatched junction bases numbered 11, after V lost 7 bases and J lost 6 bases. This CDR3 is built from 14 residues. Germline V gene sequence: CDR1 SGHAT, CDR2 FQNNGV. This chain's CDR3 is CASKNPQGAREQYF. CDR3 DNA: TGTGCCAGCAAGAACCCCCAGGGGGCTCGCGAGCAGTACTTC.

The chain combines TRBV12-2 with TRBJ2-7; the D segment call TRBD2 is taken from the table without a DNA check. TRBV12-2 is an annotated pseudogene. The CDR3 is made up of 14 amino acids. The CDR3 nucleotides read TGTGCAAGTCGCTTAGCGCGGCGGCACTACGAGCAGTACTTC. Its protein is CASRLARRHYEQYF.

In its sample, this clone was seen once. This rearrangement joins TRBV6-5 to TRBJ2-1; TRBD2 agrees at 11 bases. CDR3 length equals 16 residues. V was clipped by 4 bases and J by 1 base; unmatched bases: 3. Per germline, CDR1 MNHEY and CDR2 SVGAGI. In DNA form, the CDR3 reads TGTGCCAGCAGTTCCCTAGCGGGAGGTTCCTACAATGAGCAGTTCTTC. It translates to CASSSLAGGSYNEQFF.

The chain carries TRBV3-1 (or the pseudogene TRBV3-2) and TRBJ2-3; the match to TRBD2 covers 7 bases. CDR1 is LGHDT, CDR2 YNNKEL, per germline (reference sequence). V was clipped by 7 bases and J by 2 bases; unmatched bases: 9. The CDR3 runs 15 residues. Written as DNA, the CDR3 is TGTGCCAGCACCCGACTAGCCGACAACACAGATACGCAGTATTTT. This codes for CASTRLADNTDTQYF.

CDR3 DNA sequence: TGTGCCGCAGCAGCACTAGCGTCAGTCCACGAGCAGTACTTC. This encodes CAAAALASVHEQYF. The V call is TRBV28, the J call TRBJ2-7; 7 bases fit TRBD2. The V and J ends lost 11 bases and 5 bases, in that order; junction bases with no gene match: 15. CDR1 and CDR2 (germline): MDHEN, SYDVKM. The CDR3 loop spans 14 amino acids. Using reference TRBV28 and TRBJ2-7 for the parts outside the CDR3, the full variable domain is DVKVTQSSRYLVKRTGEKVFLECVQDMDHENMFWYRQDPGLGLRLIYFSYDVKMKEKGDIPEGYSVSREKKERFSLILESASTNQTSMYLCAAAALASVHEQYFGPGTRLTVT.

J is TRBJ1-5 and V is TRBV6-2 or TRBV6-3, with 9 bases lining up with TRBD1. This CDR3 has 15 amino acids. The germline CDR1 and CDR2 sequences are MNHEY and SVGEGT. The J segment lost 2 bases and the V segment lost 6 bases, leaving 5 bases of the junction unmatched. The CDR3 DNA follows: TGTGCCAGCAGCTGGGGACAGGGAGGCAATCAGCCCCAGCATTTT. Translation gives CASSWGQGGNQPQHF.

The V gene is TRBV13, the J gene TRBJ2-7, with 7 bases identical to TRBD2. This CDR3 region has 16 residues. The germline gives CDR1 PRHDT, CDR2 FYEKMQ (reference sequence). V lost 3 bases to trimming and J lost 6 bases; unmatched junction nucleotides: 14. The CDR3 spells CASSLGSGKVAGEQYF. The CDR3 DNA reads as TGTGCCAGCAGCTTGGGGAGCGGGAAGGTTGCGGGCGAGCAGTACTTC.

V gene TRBV14 combines with J gene TRBJ2-1; 9 bases match TRBD2. The ends lost 2 bases at V and 10 bases at J; junction bases unmatched: 9. CDR3 length: 15 amino acids. The germline gives CDR1 SGHDN, CDR2 FVKESK. In nucleotides, the CDR3 is TGTGCCAGCAGCCAACCTAGCGGGACATTGAACGAGCAGTTCTTC. This gives the protein CASSQPSGTLNEQFF.

V and J are TRBV2 and TRBJ2-7; 8 bases are a match to TRBD1. Losses at the gene ends were 5 bases for V and 6 bases for J; bases not matched to a gene: 15. Germline CDR1 SNHLY, CDR2 FYNNEI. This CDR3 spans 16 amino acids. CDR3 nucleotides: TGTGCCAGCAGTTACTTCGACAGGGGACGTCTTACCGAGCAGTACTTC. It codes for CASSYFDRGRLTEQYF.

The V gene is TRBV12-3 or TRBV12-4, the J gene TRBJ1-2; unclear D gene. V lost 7 bases to trimming and J lost 0 bases, with 9 bases between them. The CDR3 length is 13 residues. CDR3 bases: TGTGCCAGCACCCCCCGTCCTAACTATGGCTACACCTTC. Amino acid sequence: CASTPRPNYGYTF.

In this sample, this clone turned up once. This chain uses TRBV5-1 with TRBJ2-6, with TRBD1 matching over 9 bases. The CDR3 sequence is 18 residues long. Germline V CDR1 and CDR2: SGHRS, YFSETQ. Trimming took 4 bases from V and 0 from J; bases not matched to a gene: 8. CDR3 sequence reads: CASSLRQGGSSGANVLTF. CDR3 DNA sequence: TGCGCCAGCAGCCTACGACAGGGGGGCTCCTCTGGGGCCAACGTCCTGACTTTC.

The rearrangement links TRBV10-3 to TRBJ2-1; 8 positions match TRBD2. The germline gives CDR1 ENHRY, CDR2 SYGVKD. The CDR3 is made up of 17 amino acids. The V and J ends lost 7 bases and 8 bases, in that order; junction bases with no gene match: 19. The DNA for the CDR3 is TGTGCCATCAAGAAAGGGGGAGTTAGCGGGACGTTTGATGAGCAGTTCTTC. Protein product: CAIKKGGVSGTFDEQFF.

A few counts support this clone. J is TRBJ2-2 and V is TRBV27; no reliable D call. Germline lookup yields CDR1 MNHEY and CDR2 SMNVEV (reference sequence). This CDR3 has 13 amino acids. V lost 8 bases and J 0 bases, leaving 7 bases between the germline ends. The chain's CDR3 is CASGQTNTGELFF. CDR3 sequence (DNA): TGTGCCAGCGGCCAAACGAACACCGGGGAGCTGTTTTTT.